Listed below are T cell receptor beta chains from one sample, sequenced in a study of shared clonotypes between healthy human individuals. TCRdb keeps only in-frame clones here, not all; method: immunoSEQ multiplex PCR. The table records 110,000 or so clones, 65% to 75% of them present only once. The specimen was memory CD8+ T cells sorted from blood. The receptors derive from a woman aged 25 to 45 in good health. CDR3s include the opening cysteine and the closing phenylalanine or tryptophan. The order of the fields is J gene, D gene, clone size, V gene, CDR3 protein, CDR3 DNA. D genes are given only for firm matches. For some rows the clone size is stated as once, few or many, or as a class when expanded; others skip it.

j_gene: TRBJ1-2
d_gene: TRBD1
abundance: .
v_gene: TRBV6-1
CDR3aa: CASSFETGVNYGYTF
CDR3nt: TGTGCCAGCAGTTTCGAGACAGGGGTTAACTATGGCTACACCTTC

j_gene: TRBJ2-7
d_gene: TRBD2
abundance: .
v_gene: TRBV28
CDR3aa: CASSLAGGYEQYF
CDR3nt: TGTGCCAGCAGTTTAGCGGGAGGGTACGAGCAGTACTTC

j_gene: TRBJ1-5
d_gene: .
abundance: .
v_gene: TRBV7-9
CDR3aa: CASSLTAGCDQPQHF
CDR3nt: TGTGCCAGCAGCTTAACAGCCGGATGTGATCAGCCCCAGCATTTT

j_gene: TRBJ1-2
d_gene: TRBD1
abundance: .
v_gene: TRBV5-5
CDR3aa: CASSKLRQGQEGYTF
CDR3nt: TGTGCCAGCAGCAAACTCCGACAGGGTCAAGAAGGCTACACCTTC

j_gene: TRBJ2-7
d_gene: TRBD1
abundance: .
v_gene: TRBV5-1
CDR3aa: CASSDVPRQGSADEQYF
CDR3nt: TGCGCCAGCAGCGACGTACCTAGACAGGGGTCCGCCGACGAGCAGTACTTC

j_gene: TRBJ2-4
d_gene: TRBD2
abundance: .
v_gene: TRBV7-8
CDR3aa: CASSGLAGMNIQYF
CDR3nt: TGTGCCAGCAGCGGACTAGCGGGAATGAACATTCAGTACTTC

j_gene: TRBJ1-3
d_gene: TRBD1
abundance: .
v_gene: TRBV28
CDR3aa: CASTTQTGGPQF
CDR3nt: TGTGCCAGCACCACGCAAACAGGGGGACCGCAATTT

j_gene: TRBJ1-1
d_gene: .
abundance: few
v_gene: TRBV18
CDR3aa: CASSPRAGTEAFF
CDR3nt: TGTGCCAGCTCACCCAGGGCCGGCACTGAAGCTTTCTTT

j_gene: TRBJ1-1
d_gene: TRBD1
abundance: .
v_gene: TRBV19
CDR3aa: CASLLTGGYTEAFF
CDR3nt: TGTGCCAGCCTCCTAACAGGGGGCTACACTGAAGCTTTCTTT

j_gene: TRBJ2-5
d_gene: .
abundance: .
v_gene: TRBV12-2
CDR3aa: CASRSLTGSETQYF
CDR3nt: TGTGCAAGTCGCTCCCTGACAGGGTCAGAGACCCAGTACTTC

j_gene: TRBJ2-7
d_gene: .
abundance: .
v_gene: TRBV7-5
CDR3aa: CASRKDRGPQDEQYF
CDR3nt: TGTGCCAGCAGGAAGGACAGGGGGCCGCAGGACGAGCAGTACTTC

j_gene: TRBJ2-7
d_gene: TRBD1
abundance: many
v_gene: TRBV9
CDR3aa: CASSVGGTGVDEQYF
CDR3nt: TGTGCCAGCAGCGTAGGGGGGACAGGGGTCGACGAGCAGTACTTC

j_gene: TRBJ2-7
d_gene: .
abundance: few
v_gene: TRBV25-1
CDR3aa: CASSTFGGESYEQYF
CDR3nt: TGTGCCAGCAGTACTTTTGGGGGCGAGTCCTACGAGCAGTACTTC

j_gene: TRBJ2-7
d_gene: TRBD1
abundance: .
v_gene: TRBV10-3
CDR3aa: CAISEPGTGKEDEQYF
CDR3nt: TGTGCCATCAGTGAGCCCGGGACAGGGAAGGAGGACGAGCAGTACTTC

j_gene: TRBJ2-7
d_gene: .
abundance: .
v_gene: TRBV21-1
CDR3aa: CASSAGDEQYF
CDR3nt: TGTGCCAGCAGCGCCGGGGACGAGCAGTACTTC

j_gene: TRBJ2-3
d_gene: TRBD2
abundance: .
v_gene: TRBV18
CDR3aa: CASSPPTSLWGTDTQYF
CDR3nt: TGTGCCAGCTCACCACCGACTAGCCTCTGGGGCACAGATACGCAGTATTTT

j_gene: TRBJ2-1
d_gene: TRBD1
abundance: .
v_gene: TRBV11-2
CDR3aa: CASSPGFGDRDSYNEQFF
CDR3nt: TGTGCCAGCAGCCCGGGTTTTGGGGACCGGGACAGCTACAATGAGCAGTTCTTC

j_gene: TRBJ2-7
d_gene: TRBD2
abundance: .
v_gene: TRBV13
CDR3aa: CASSYAGGSYEQYF
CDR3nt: TGTGCCAGCAGTTACGCGGGAGGGAGTTACGAGCAGTACTTC

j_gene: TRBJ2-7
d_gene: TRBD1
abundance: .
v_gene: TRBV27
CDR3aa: CASSFGTGRGEQYF
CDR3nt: TGTGCCAGCAGTTTCGGGACAGGGCGGGGCGAGCAGTACTTC

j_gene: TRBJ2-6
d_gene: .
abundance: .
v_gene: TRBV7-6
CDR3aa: CASSLNSGANVLTF
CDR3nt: TGTGCCAGCAGCTTAAATTCTGGGGCCAACGTCCTGACTTTC

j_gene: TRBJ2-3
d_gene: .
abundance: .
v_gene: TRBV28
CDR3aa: CASSPPGRRGDTQYF
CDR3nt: TGTGCCAGCAGTCCACCGGGTAGACGAGGAGATACGCAGTATTTT

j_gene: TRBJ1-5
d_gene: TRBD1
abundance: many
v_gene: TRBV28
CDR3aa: CASSPQGDNQPQHF
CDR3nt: TGTGCCAGCAGTCCACAGGGGGACAATCAGCCCCAGCATTTT

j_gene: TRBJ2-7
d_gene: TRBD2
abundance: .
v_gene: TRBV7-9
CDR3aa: CASSLAYGVGLANGEQYF
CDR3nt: TGTGCCAGCAGCTTAGCGTACGGTGTGGGACTAGCGAACGGGGAGCAGTACTTC

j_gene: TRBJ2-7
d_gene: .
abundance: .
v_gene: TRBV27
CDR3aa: CASSGLGQREQYF
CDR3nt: TGTGCCAGCAGTGGCCTAGGGCAGCGGGAGCAGTACTTC

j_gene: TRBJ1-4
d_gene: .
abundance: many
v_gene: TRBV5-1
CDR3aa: CASSLGQINEKLFF
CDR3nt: TGCGCCAGCAGCTTGGGACAGATCAATGAAAAACTGTTTTTT

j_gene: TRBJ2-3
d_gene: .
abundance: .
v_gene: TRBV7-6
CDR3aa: CASSLSLAEDTQYF
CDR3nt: TGTGCCAGCAGCTTAAGTCTAGCCGAGGATACGCAGTATTTT

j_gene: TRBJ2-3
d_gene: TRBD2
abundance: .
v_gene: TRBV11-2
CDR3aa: CASSVSGMSTDTQYF
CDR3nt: TGTGCCAGCAGCGTTAGCGGGATGAGCACAGATACGCAGTATTTT

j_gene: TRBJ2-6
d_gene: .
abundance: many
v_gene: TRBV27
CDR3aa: CASSLYSGANVLTF
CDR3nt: TGTGCCAGCAGTCTGTACTCTGGGGCCAACGTCCTGACTTTC

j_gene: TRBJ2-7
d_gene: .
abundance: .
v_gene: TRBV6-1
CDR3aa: CASRAPIPITYEQYF
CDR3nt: TGTGCCAGCAGGGCTCCGATACCGATCACCTACGAGCAGTACTTC

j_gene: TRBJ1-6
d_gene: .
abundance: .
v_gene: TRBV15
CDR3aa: CATSRKRGGSSSYNSPLHF
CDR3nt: TGTGCCACCAGCAGAAAAAGGGGCGGCTCGAGCTCCTATAATTCACCCCTCCACTTT

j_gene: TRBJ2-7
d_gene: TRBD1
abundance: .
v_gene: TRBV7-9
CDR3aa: CASSLRTGTLISYEQYF
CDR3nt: TGTGCCAGCAGCTTAAGGACAGGGACCCTAATATCCTACGAGCAGTACTTC

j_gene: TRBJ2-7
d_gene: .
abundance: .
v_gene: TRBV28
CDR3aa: CASSLWDTYEQYF
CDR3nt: TGTGCCAGCAGTTTGTGGGACACCTACGAGCAGTACTTC

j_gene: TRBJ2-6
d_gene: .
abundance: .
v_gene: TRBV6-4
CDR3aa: CARTSWRGSGANVLTF
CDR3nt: TGTGCCAGAACTTCTTGGAGGGGCTCTGGGGCCAACGTCCTGACTTTC

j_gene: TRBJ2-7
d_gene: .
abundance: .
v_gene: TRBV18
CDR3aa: CASSPETSYYEQYF
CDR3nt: TGTGCCAGCTCACCAGAGACTAGTTACTACGAGCAGTACTTC

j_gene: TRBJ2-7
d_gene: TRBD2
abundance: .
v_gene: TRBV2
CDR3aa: CASSDESLAGGEEQYF
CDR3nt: TGTGCCAGCAGTGACGAAAGTCTAGCGGGAGGGGAGGAGCAGTACTTC

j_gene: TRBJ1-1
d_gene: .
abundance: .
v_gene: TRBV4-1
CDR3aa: CASSPDSRGMNTEAFF
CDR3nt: TGCGCCAGCAGCCCCGATTCCAGGGGCATGAACACTGAAGCTTTCTTT

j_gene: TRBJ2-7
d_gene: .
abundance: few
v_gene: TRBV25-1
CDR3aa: CASSTTGISYEQYF
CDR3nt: TGTGCCAGCAGTACAACAGGGATCTCCTACGAGCAGTACTTC

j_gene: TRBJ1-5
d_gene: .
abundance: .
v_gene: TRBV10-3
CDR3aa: CAITQDTNQPQHF
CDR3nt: TGTGCCATCACCCAGGACACCAATCAGCCCCAGCATTTT

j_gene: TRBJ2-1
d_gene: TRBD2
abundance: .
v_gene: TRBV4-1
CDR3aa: CASSQVMGLAYYNEQFF
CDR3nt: TGCGCCAGCAGCCAAGTGATGGGACTAGCGTATTACAATGAGCAGTTCTTC

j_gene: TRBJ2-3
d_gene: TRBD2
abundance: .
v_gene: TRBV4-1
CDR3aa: CASSPVLLAGGFGPTDTQYF
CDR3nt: TGCGCCAGCAGCCCCGTCCTACTAGCGGGAGGGTTTGGGCCCACAGATACGCAGTATTTT

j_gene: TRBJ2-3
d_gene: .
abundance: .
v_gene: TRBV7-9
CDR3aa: CASILGGRRSTDTQYF
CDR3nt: TGTGCCAGCATCCTAGGAGGGCGCCGAAGCACAGATACGCAGTATTTT

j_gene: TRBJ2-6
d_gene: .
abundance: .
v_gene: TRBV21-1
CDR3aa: CASSKVRTSSSGANVLTF
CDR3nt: TGTGCCAGCAGCAAAGTTAGGACTTCCAGCTCTGGGGCCAACGTCCTGACTTTC

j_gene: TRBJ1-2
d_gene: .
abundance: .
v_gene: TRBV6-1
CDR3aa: CASSEARVSNYGYTF
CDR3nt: TGTGCCAGCAGTGAAGCGCGGGTATCTAACTATGGCTACACCTTC

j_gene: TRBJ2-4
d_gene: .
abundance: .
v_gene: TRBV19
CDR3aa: CASSMVGAGLAKNIQYF
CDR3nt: TGTGCCAGTAGTATGGTGGGCGCAGGGCTAGCCAAAAACATTCAGTACTTC

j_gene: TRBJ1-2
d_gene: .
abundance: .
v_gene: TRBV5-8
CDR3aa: CASSLVRNSIYGYTF
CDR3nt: TGTGCCAGCAGCTTGGTGCGCAACTCTATCTATGGCTACACCTTC

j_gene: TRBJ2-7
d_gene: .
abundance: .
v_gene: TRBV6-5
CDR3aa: CASSYSPTTYEQYF
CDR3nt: TGTGCCAGCAGTTACTCGCCTACCACCTACGAGCAGTACTTC

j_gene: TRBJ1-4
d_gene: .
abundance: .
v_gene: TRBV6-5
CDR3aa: CASSSGATNEKLFF
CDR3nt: TGTGCCAGCAGTTCGGGCGCAACTAATGAAAAACTGTTTTTT

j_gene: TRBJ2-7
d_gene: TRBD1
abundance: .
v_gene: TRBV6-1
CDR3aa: CASSEDWTGSYEQYF
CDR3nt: TGTGCCAGCAGTGAAGATTGGACAGGGTCCTACGAGCAGTACTTC